These 4 T cell receptor beta chains were all obtained from the same sample, sequenced in a study of Graves' ophthalmopathy and Graves' hyperthyroidism. Researchers took RNA transcripts and amplified TCR beta CDR3 regions from them. The authors performed first-round RT-PCR with HTBI primers and then a second-round multiplex PCR. TCRdb independently ran MiXCR on the multiplex PCR reads; one entry per CDR3 protein. The sample holds 200,000 to 250,000 distinct CDR3 sequences, over 25% seen once. The sequenced material came from peripheral blood. Source of these receptors: a man aged 50 to 59 with Graves' ophthalmopathy.

The rearrangement links TRBV24-1 to TRBJ2-2; the match to TRBD1 covers 7 bases. J was trimmed by 1 base and V by 4 bases; bases with no gene match: 2. CDR3 length: 15 amino acids. The germline CDR1 and CDR2 sequences are KGHDR and SFDVKD. CDR3 DNA: TGTGCCACCAGTGACCGGACAGGGAACACCGGGGAGCTGTTTTTT. This sequence encodes CATSDRTGNTGELFF.

The rearrangement joins TRBV20-1 to TRBJ2-7; D might be TRBD2 (5 bases). This CDR3 is built from 17 residues. Germline values: CDR1 DFQATT, CDR2 SNEGSKA (reference sequence). V lost 0 bases and J lost 4, with 22 bases in between. For the CDR3, the DNA is TGCAGTGCTAGAGAAGGGAGAGTGGACGCTAGGAGGTACGAGCAGTACTTC. This gives the protein CSAREGRVDARRYEQYF.

This clonotype was observed many times. The rearrangement links TRBV6-5 to TRBJ1-2; possible D gene TRBD1, 6 bases. The CDR3 is 14 amino acids. Germline lookup yields CDR1 MNHEY and CDR2 SVGAGI. V was shortened by 6 bases and J by 4 bases, with 15 bases between the two germline ends. The CDR3 bases are TGTGCCAGCAGGGTCGAGGGGGGGGGCTATGGCTACACCTTC. Amino acids: CASRVEGGGYGYTF.

V gene TRBV20-1 combines with J gene TRBJ2-5; the D gene is possibly TRBD2 (6 bases). Per the germline V gene, CDR1 is DFQATT and CDR2 is SNEGSKA (reference sequence). V gave up 2 bases and J gave up 5 bases, with 9 bases separating them. The CDR3 is made up of 12 amino acids. CDR3 DNA sequence: TGCAGTGCTAGAACTAGCTACGAGACCCAGTACTTC. Translated: CSARTSYETQYF.